A single sample gave rise to the 8 T cell receptor beta chains below, sequenced in a study of CD8+ T cells in alopecia areata (dated by TCRdb to 2016 to 2019). According to the study, the label for this sample's time point signals: baseline before oral tofacitinib. The method was the immunoSEQ multiplex PCR assay. To provide template for TCR sequencing, every sample had RNA extracted and reverse transcribed into cDNA. In its TCRdb copy, this immuneACCESS table keeps in-frame sequences only and misses some clones. Where compared with another copy, unresolved V genes explain less than half of these, and the others have no known cause. This sample holds 110,000 to 150,000 clones; approximately 51% were observed only once. The biggest ten clones account for about 1% of the sample. The source was CD4+ T cells sorted from blood, collected at week 0. These receptors were collected from a human donor with alopecia areata.

In this sample, this clone turned up a few times. This chain uses TRBV7-9 with TRBJ2-7; TRBD2 agrees at 11 bases. V lost 5 bases to trimming and J lost 6 bases; unmatched junction nucleotides: 15. Germline-derived CDR1 and CDR2 are SEHNR and FQNEAQ (reference sequence). The CDR3 is made up of 17 amino acids. The CDR3 coding sequence is TGTGCCAGCAGCCCCCCGGGAGGACTAGCGGGCCTTGGCGAGCAGTACTTC. Translation: CASSPPGGLAGLGEQYF.

This chain connects TRBV29-1 to TRBJ2-7; D is perhaps TRBD2 (6 bases). Germline-derived CDR1 and CDR2 are SQVTM and ANQGSEA. CDR3 size: 14 residues. Trimming left V 2 bases short and J 5 bases short, with 16 bases between. The CDR3 region has the DNA TGCAGCGTTGAACCCCGGGAGAGTCCCAACGAGCAGTACTTC. Residues: CSVEPRESPNEQYF.

This clone was counted between two and nine times. CDR3 sequence reads: CASSNPGVREKLFF. In DNA, the CDR3 is TGTGCCAGCAGCAACCCAGGGGTTCGCGAAAAACTGTTTTTT. The V gene is TRBV9, the J gene TRBJ1-4; the D gene is possibly TRBD1 (6 bases). Germline V CDR1 and CDR2: SGDLS, YYNGEE. The CDR3 is 14 amino acids. Trimming removed 4 bases from V and 8 bases from J, with 15 bases in between.

The DNA for the CDR3 is TGTGCCTGGCACAGGGTGGCTGAAGCTTTCTTT. Encoded protein: CAWHRVAEAFF. V is TRBV30 and J is TRBJ1-1; possible D gene TRBD1, 6 bases. Deletions cut 5 bases from V and 6 bases from J, with 10 bases between. Germline CDR1 and CDR2: GTSNPN and SVGIG (reference sequence). The CDR3 totals 11 residues. The whole variable domain, remainder taken from reference TRBV30 and TRBJ1-1, is SQTIHQWPATLVQPVGSPLSLECTVEGTSNPNLYWYRQAAGRGLQLLFYSVGIGQISSEVPQNLSASRPQDRQFILSSKKLLLSDSGFYLCAWHRVAEAFFGQGTRLTVV.

The sample holds a few counts of this clone. J is TRBJ1-4 and V is TRBV5-6, with 7 bases matching TRBD1. V shed 2 bases and J 8 bases; nucleotides not matched to a gene: 6. Germline lookup yields CDR1 SGHDT and CDR2 YYEEEE. This CDR3 spans 14 amino acids. DNA of the CDR3: TGTGCCAGCAGCTTAACAGGGGTGGAGGAAAAACTGTTTTTT. It codes for CASSLTGVEEKLFF.

The chain has TRBV11-2 and TRBJ1-1; D is perhaps TRBD1 (6 bases). Germline CDR1 reads SGHAT; CDR2 reads FQNNGV. Trimming removed 4 bases from V and 5 bases from J, with 17 bases in between. The CDR3 has 15 amino acids. DNA of the CDR3: TGTGCCAGCAGCTCCGGTGCGGGACACCGAACTGAAGCTTTCTTT. Its protein is CASSSGAGHRTEAFF.

This clone has more than one count but fewer than ten. V usage is TRBV7-9 and J usage is TRBJ2-5; D gene unclear. CDR3 size: 14 residues. CDR1 is SEHNR, CDR2 FQNEAQ, per germline (reference sequence). Trimming pared 0 bases from V and 2 bases from J, leaving 7 bases between. CDR3 protein: CASSLAKTQETQYF. CDR3 DNA sequence: TGTGCCAGCAGCTTAGCTAAGACGCAAGAGACCCAGTACTTC.

The rearrangement links TRBV5-4 to TRBJ2-3; 8 bases agree with TRBD1. J gave up 5 bases and V 5 bases, and 7 bases lay outside the gene matches. Germline V lookup: CDR1 SGHNT, CDR2 YYREEE (reference sequence). CDR3 length equals 14 residues. The DNA of the CDR3 is TGTGCCAGCAGACCAGGACAGGGCAGAGATACGCAGTATTTT. It encodes CASRPGQGRDTQYF.